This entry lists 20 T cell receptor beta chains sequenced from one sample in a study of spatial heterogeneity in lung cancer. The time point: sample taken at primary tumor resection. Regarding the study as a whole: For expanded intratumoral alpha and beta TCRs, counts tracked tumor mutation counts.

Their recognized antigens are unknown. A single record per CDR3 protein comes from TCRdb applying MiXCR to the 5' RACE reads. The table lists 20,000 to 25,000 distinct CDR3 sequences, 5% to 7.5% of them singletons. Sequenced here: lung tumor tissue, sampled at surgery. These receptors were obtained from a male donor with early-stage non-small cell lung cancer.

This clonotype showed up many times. The CDR3 coding sequence is TGTGCCAGCGAACAGGGGGACACCGGGGAGCTGTTTTTT. It encodes CASEQGDTGELFF. The J gene is TRBJ2-2, the V gene TRBV7-9; 8 bases map to TRBD1. This CDR3 region has 13 residues. V lost 8 bases to trimming and J lost 3 bases; unmatched junction nucleotides: 2. Germline V CDR1 and CDR2: SEHNR, FQNEAQ (reference sequence).

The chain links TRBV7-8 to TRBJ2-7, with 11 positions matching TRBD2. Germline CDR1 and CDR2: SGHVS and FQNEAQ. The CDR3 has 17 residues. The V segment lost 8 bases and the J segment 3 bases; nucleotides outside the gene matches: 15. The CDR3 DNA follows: TGTGCCAGCTGTACACTAAATAGCGGGAGGGCAGACTACGAGCAGTACTTC. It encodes CASCTLNSGRADYEQYF.

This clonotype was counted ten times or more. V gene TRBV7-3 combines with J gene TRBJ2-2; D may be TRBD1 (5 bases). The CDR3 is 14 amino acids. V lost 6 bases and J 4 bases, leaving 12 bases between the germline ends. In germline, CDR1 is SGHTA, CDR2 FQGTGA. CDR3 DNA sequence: TGTGCCAGCAGGGTAGGGGTTGGCACCGGGGAGCTGTTTTTT. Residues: CASRVGVGTGELFF.

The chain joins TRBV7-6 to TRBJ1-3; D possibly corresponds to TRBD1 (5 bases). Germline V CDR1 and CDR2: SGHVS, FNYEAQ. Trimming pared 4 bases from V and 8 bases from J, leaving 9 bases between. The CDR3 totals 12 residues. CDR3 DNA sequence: TGTGCCAGCAGCTCCGGGGGAGACACCATATATTTT. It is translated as CASSSGGDTIYF.

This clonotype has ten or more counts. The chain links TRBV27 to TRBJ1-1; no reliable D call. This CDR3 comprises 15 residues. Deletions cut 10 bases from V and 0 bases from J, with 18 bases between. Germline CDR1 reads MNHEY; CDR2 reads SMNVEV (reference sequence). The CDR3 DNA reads TGTGCCAACTCTAGCCCTGGGCCAATGAACACTGAAGCTTTCTTT. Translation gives CANSSPGPMNTEAFF.

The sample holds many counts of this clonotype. The CDR3 protein is CASSQTDRAYSNQPQHF. As DNA, the CDR3 is TGTGCCAGCAGTCAAACCGACAGGGCATATAGCAATCAGCCCCAGCATTTT. The V call is TRBV4-2, the J call TRBJ1-5, with TRBD1 matching 7 bases. Germline trimming cut 6 bases from V and 0 bases from J; bases unmatched to any gene: 11. CDR1 and CDR2 from the germline V gene are LGHNA and YNFKEQ. This CDR3 contains 17 residues.

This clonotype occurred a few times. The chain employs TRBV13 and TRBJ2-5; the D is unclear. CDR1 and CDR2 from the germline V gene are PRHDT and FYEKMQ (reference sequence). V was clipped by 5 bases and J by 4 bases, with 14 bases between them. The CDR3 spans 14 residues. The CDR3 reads CASSPRVHRETQYF. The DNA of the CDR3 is TGTGCCAGCAGCCCCCGGGTCCACAGAGAGACCCAGTACTTC.

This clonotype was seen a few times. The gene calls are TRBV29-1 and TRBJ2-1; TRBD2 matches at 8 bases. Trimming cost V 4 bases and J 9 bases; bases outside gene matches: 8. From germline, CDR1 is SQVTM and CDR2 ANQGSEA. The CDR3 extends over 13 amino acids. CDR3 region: CSVGAGVLSEQFF. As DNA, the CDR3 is TGCAGCGTTGGAGCGGGAGTTCTCAGTGAGCAGTTCTTC.

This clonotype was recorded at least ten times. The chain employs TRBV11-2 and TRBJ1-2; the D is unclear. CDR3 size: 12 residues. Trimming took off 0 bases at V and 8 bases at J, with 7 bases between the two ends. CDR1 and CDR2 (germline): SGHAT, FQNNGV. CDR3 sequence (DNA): TGTGCCAGCAGCTTAGAGGTCGGGGGCTACACCTTC. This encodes CASSLEVGGYTF.

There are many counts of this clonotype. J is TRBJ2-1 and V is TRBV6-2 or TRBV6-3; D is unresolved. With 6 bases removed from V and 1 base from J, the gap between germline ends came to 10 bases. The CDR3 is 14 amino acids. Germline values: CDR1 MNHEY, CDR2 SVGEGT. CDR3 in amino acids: CASSNSRSYNEQFF. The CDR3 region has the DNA TGTGCCAGCAGCAACTCCCGGTCCTACAATGAGCAGTTCTTC.

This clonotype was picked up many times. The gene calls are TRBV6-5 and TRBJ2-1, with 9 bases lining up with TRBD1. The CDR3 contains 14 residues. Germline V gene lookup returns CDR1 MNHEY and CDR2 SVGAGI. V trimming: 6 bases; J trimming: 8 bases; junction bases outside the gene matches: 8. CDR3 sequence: CASRTGQGDDEQFF. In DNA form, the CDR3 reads TGTGCCAGCAGAACGGGACAGGGTGACGATGAGCAGTTCTTC.

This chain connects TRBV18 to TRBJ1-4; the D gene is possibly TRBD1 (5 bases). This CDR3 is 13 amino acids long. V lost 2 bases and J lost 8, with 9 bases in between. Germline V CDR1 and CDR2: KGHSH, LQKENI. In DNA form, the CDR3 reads TGTGCCAGCTCACCAGTTAACAGGGAAAAACTGTTTTTT. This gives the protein CASSPVNREKLFF.

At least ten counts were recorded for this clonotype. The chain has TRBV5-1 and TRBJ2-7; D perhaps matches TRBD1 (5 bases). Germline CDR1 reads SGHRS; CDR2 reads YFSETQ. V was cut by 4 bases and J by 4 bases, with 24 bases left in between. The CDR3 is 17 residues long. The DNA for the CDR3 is TGCGCCAGCAGCGTCGGAAGTGAAAAGGGGCGGCCTTACGAGCAGTACTTC. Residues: CASSVGSEKGRPYEQYF.

The CDR3 sequence is CASSPPGRETQYF. The CDR3 DNA reads as TGTGCCAGCTCACCACCGGGCCGAGAGACCCAGTACTTC. The chain employs TRBV18 and TRBJ2-5, with D hard to call. Germline CDR1 KGHSH, CDR2 LQKENI. V was trimmed by 0 bases and J by 4 bases, leaving 6 bases between them. The CDR3 spans 13 residues.

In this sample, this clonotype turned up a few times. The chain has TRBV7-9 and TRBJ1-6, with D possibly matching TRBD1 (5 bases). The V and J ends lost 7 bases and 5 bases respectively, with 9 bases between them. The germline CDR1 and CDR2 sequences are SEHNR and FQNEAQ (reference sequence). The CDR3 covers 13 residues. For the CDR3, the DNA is TGTGCCAGCAACGGGGCGAATAATTCACCCCTCCACTTT. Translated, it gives CASNGANNSPLHF.

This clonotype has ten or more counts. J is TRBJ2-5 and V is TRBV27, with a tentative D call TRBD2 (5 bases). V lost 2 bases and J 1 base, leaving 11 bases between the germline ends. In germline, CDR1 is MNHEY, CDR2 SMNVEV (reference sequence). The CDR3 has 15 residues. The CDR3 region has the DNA TGTGCCAGCAGTTTAAGTGTAGGACTCCAAGAGACCCAGTACTTC. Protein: CASSLSVGLQETQYF.

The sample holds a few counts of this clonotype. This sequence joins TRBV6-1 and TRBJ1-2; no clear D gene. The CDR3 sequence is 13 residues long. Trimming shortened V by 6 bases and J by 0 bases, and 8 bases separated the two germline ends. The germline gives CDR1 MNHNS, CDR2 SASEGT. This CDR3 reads CASRREANYGYTF. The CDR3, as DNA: TGTGCCAGCAGGCGGGAAGCTAACTATGGCTACACCTTC.

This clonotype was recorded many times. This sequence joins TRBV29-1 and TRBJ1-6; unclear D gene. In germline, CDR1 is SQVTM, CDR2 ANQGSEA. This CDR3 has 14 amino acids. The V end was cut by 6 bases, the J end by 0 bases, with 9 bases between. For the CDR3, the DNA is TGCAGCGTGCAAGAAAGCTCCTATAATTCACCCCTCCACTTT. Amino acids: CSVQESSYNSPLHF.

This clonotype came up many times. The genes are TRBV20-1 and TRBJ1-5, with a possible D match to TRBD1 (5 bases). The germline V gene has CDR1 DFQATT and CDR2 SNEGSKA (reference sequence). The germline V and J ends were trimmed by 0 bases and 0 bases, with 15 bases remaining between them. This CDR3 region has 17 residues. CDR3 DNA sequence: TGCAGTGCTAGAGATCAAGGCAGGGCGTCTAGCAATCAGCCCCAGCATTTT. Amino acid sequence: CSARDQGRASSNQPQHF.

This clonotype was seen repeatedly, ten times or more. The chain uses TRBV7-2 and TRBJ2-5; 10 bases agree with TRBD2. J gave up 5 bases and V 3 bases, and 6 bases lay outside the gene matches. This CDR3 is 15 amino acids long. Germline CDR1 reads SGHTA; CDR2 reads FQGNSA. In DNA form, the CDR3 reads TGTGCCAGCAGCTTTCTAGCGGGAGCCGGGGAGACCCAGTACTTC. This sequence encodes CASSFLAGAGETQYF.